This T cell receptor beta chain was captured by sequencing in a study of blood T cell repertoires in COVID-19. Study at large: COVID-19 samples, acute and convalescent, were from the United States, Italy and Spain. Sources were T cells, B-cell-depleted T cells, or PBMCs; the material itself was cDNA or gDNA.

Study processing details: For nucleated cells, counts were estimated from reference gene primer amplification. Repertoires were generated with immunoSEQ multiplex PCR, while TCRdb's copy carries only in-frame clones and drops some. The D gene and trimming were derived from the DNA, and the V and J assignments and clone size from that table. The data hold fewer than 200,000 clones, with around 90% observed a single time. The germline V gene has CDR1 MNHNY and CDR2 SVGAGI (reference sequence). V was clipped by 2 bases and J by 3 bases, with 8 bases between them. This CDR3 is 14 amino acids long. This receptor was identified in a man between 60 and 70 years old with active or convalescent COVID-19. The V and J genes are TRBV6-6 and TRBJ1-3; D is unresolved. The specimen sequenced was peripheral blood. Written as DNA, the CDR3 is TGTGCCAGCAGTTACGAGGGCGGTGGAAACACCATATATTTT. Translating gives CASSYEGGGNTIYF.